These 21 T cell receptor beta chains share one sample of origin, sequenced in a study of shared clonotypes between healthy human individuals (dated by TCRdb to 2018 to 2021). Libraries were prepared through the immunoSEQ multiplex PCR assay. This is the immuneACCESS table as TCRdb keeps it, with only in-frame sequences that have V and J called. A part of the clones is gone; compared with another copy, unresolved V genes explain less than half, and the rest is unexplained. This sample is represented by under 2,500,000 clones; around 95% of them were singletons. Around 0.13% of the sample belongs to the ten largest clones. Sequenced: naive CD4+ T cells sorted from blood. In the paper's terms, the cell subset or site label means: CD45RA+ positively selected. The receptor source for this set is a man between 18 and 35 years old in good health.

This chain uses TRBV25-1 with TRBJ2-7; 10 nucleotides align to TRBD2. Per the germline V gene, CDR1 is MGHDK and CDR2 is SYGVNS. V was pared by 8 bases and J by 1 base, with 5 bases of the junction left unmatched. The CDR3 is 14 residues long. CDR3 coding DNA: TGTGCCAGCCAGAAGACTAGCGGGTCCTACGAGCAGTACTTC. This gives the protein CASQKTSGSYEQYF.

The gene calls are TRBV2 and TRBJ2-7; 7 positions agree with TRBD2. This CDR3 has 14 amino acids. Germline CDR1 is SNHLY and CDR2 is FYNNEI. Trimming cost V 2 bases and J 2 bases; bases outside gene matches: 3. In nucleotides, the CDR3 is TGTGCCAGCAGTGAACAAACTAGCGCCTACGAGCAGTACTTC. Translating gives CASSEQTSAYEQYF. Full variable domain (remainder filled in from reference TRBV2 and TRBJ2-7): EPEVTQTPSHQVTQMGQEVILRCVPISNHLYFYWYRQILGQKVEFLVSFYNNEISEKSEIFDDQFSVERPDGSNFTLKIRSTKLEDSAMYFCASSEQTSAYEQYFGPGTRLTVT.

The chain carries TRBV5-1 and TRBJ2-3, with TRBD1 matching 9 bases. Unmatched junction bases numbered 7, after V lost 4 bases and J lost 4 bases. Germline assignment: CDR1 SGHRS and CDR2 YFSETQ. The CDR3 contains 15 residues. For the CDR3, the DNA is TGCGCCAGCAGCGGCGGACAGGGGCCATCAGATACGCAGTATTTT. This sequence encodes CASSGGQGPSDTQYF.

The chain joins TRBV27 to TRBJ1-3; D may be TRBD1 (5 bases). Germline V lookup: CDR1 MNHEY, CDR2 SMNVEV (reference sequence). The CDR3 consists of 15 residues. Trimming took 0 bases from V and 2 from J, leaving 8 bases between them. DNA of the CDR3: TGTGCCAGCAGTTTATCGGACAAACCTGGAAACACCATATATTTT. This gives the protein CASSLSDKPGNTIYF.

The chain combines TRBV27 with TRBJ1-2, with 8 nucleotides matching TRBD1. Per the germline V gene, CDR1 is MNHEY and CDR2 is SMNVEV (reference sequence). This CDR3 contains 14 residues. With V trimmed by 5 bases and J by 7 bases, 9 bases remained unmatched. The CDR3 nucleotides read TGTGCCAGCAGTAAAGGGACAGGCGTTGGTGGCTACACCTTC. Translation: CASSKGTGVGGYTF.

Here the CDR3 DNA reads TGTGCCAGCAGCTTGGCTATCGTGGGGTGGGGGCCCCAGCATTTT. It specifies CASSLAIVGWGPQHF. This sequence joins TRBV5-8 and TRBJ1-5; D gene uncertain. The CDR3 runs to 15 residues. The V gene lost 0 bases and the J gene lost 9 bases, with 16 bases spanning the gap. Germline V gene data show CDR1 as SGHTS and CDR2 as YDEGEE.

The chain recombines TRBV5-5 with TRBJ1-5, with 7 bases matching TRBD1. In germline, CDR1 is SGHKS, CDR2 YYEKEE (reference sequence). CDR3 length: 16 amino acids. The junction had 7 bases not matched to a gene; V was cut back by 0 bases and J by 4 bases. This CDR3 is CASSLAQQGRNQPQHF. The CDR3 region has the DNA TGTGCCAGCAGCTTGGCTCAACAGGGGAGGAATCAGCCCCAGCATTTT.

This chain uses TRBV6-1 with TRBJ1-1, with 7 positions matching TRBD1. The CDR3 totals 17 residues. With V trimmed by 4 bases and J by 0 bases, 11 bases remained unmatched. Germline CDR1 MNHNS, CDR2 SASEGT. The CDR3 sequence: CASSANRGWLMNTEAFF. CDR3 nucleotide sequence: TGTGCCAGCAGTGCAAACAGGGGTTGGTTAATGAACACTGAAGCTTTCTTT.

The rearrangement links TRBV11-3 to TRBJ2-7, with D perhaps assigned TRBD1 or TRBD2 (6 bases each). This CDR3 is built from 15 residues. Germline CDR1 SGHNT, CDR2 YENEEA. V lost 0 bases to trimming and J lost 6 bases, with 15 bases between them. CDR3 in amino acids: CASSLDGGQGAEQYF. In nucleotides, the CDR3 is TGTGCCAGCAGCTTAGATGGGGGGCAGGGCGCCGAGCAGTACTTC.

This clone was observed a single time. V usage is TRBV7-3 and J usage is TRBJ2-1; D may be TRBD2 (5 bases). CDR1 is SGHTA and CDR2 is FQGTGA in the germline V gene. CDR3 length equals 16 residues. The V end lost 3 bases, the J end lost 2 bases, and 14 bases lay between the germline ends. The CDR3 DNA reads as TGTGCCAGCAGCTTGGGCCCCGGGGTGGCCTACAATGAGCAGTTCTTC. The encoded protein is CASSLGPGVAYNEQFF.

The CDR3 here is CASSLGLGTSSGNTIYF. CDR3 DNA: TGTGCCAGCAGCTTAGGATTGGGGACTAGCTCTGGAAACACCATATATTTT. The chain joins TRBV7-3 to TRBJ1-3, with D perhaps TRBD1 (5 bases). V dropped 2 bases and J dropped 0 bases, with 14 bases sitting between them. Germline loops: CDR1 SGHTA, CDR2 FQGTGA. CDR3 length: 17 amino acids.

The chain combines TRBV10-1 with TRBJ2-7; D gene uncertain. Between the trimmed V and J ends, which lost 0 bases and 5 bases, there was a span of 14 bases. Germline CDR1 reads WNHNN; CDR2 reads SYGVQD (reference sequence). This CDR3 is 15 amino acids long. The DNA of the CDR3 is TGCGCCAGCAGTGAGTCGATAGGCTCGGGTGACGAGCAGTACTTC. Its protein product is CASSESIGSGDEQYF.

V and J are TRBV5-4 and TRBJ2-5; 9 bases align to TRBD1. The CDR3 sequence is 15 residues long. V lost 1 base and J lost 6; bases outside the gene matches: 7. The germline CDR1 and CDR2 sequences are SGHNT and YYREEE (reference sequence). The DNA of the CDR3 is TGTGCCAGCAGCTTGTCGGGACAGGGAGGACAGACCCAGTACTTC. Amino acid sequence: CASSLSGQGGQTQYF.

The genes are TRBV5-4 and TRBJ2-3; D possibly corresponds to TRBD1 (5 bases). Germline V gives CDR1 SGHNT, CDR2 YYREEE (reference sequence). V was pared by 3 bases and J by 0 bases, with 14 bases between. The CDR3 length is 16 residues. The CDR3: CASSYPLTASTDTQYF. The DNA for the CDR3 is TGTGCCAGCAGCTACCCTTTGACAGCTAGCACAGATACGCAGTATTTT.

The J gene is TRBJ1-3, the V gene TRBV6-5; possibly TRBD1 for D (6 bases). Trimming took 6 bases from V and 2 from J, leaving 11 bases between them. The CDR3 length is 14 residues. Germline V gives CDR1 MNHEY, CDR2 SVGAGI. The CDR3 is CASSLGQTGNTIYF. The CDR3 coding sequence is TGTGCCAGCAGCCTTGGACAGACTGGAAACACCATATATTTT.

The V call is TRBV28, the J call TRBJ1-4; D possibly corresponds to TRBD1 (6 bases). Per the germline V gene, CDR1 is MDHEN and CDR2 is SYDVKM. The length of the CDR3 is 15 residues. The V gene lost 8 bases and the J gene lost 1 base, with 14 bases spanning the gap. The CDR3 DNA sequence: TGTGCCAGCCAACCGGAGGGGGGAACTAATGAAAAACTGTTTTTT. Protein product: CASQPEGGTNEKLFF.

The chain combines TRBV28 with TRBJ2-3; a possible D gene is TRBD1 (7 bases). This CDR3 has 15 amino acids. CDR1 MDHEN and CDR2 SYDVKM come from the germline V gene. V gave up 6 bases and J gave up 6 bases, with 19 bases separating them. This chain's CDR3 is CASRSRQEGQDTQYF. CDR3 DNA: TGTGCCAGCAGATCAAGACAGGAGGGACAGGATACGCAGTATTTT. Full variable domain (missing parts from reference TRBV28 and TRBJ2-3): DVKVTQSSRYLVKRTGEKVFLECVQDMDHENMFWYRQDPGLGLRLIYFSYDVKMKEKGDIPEGYSVSREKKERFSLILESASTNQTSMYLCASRSRQEGQDTQYFGPGTRLTVL.

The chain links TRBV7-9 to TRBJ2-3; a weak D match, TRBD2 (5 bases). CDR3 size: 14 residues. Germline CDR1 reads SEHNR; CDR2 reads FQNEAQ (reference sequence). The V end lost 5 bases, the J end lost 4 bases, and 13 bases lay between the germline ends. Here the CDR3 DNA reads TGTGCCAGCAGCCCCCTAGGAGGATCAGATACGCAGTATTTT. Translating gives CASSPLGGSDTQYF.

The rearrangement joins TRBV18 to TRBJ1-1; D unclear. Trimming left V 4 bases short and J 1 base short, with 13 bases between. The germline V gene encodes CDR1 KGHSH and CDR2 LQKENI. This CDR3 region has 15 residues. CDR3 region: CASSLISTANTEAFF. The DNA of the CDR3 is TGTGCCAGCTCACTGATTTCGACGGCGAACACTGAAGCTTTCTTT.

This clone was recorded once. CDR3 sequence: CASSHPLETDTQYF. CDR3 sequence (DNA): TGCGCCAGCAGCCATCCCCTCGAAACAGATACGCAGTATTTT. The gene calls are TRBV4-1 and TRBJ2-3; no clear D. CDR1 MGHRA and CDR2 YSYEKL come from the germline V gene. The CDR3 consists of 14 residues. Trimming took 3 bases from V and 3 from J, leaving 10 bases between them.

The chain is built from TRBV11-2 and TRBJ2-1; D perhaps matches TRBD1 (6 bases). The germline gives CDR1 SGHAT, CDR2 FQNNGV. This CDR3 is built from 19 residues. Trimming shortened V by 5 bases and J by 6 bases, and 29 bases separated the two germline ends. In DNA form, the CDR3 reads TGTGCCAGCAGCAAAATACAGGGCCCGGCACCCACTTTTTCCAATGAGCAGTTCTTC. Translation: CASSKIQGPAPTFSNEQFF.